This T cell receptor beta chain was recorded in a study of T cells after yellow fever vaccination. Whole-study results and caveats: It was a small share of clonotypes that appeared in both CD4 and CD8 compartments.

The CDR3 is 12 amino acids. V lost 7 bases and J 2 bases, leaving 9 bases between the germline ends. TCRdb ran MiXCR on the 5' RACE reads and lists one entry per CDR3 protein. The sample records fewer than 450,000 distinct CDR3 sequences, under 5% being singletons. This clonotype showed up just a few times. Its antigen is undetermined. The material was PBMCs, obtained 5 days after the yellow fever booster vaccination. The origin of this receptor is a man aged 18 to 29 who received the YFV17D yellow fever vaccine. The chain uses TRBV12-3 or TRBV12-4 and TRBJ2-7; D is perhaps TRBD2 (5 bases). The CDR3 loop reads CASKGETYEQYF. The DNA of the CDR3 is TGTGCCAGCAAGGGAGAGACCTACGAGCAGTACTTC.